This TCR beta chain was identified during a study of regulatory T cells in long-lasting Graves disease. Study-level points and caveats: TRBV28, TRBJ1-2 and TRBJ2-5 emerged as the favored segments in persistent disease.

Indicated time point: newly diagnosed GD, antithyroid drugs for less than 3 months. Extracted RNA from PBMCs served as the source of the TCR library. Peripheral blood, at roughly 10 milliliters, went into EDTA tubes. The CDR3 totals 14 residues. Germline assignment: CDR1 SGDLS and CDR2 YYNGEE. V lost 5 bases and J 4 bases, leaving 13 bases between the germline ends. HTBI primers from iRepertoire and Arm-PCR of CDR3 regions yielded the TCR beta libraries. TCRdb redid the calling of the multiplex PCR reads with MiXCR, one entry per CDR3 protein. The sample lists 360,000 or so distinct CDR3 sequences; over 15% were seen once. Note on this clonotype: The antigen is unknown.

The same sample was also studied in work on T cells in Graves' hyperthyroidism and ophthalmopathy. From that second work: A patient was excluded if there was uncontrolled infection, other autoimmune disease, pregnancy or lactation. The TCR CDR3 first-round RT-PCR relied on the HTBI primer set.

V gene TRBV9 combines with J gene TRBJ1-3; D remains ambiguous. This sample comprised peripheral blood mononuclear cells (PBMCs), obtained at new diagnosis, from a patient treated with antithyroid drugs. The sequence was obtained from a man in his forties or fifties with Graves disease. DNA of the CDR3: TGTGCCAGCAGTCCTGTGACTACCGGAAACACCATATATTTT. Translation: CASSPVTTGNTIYF.